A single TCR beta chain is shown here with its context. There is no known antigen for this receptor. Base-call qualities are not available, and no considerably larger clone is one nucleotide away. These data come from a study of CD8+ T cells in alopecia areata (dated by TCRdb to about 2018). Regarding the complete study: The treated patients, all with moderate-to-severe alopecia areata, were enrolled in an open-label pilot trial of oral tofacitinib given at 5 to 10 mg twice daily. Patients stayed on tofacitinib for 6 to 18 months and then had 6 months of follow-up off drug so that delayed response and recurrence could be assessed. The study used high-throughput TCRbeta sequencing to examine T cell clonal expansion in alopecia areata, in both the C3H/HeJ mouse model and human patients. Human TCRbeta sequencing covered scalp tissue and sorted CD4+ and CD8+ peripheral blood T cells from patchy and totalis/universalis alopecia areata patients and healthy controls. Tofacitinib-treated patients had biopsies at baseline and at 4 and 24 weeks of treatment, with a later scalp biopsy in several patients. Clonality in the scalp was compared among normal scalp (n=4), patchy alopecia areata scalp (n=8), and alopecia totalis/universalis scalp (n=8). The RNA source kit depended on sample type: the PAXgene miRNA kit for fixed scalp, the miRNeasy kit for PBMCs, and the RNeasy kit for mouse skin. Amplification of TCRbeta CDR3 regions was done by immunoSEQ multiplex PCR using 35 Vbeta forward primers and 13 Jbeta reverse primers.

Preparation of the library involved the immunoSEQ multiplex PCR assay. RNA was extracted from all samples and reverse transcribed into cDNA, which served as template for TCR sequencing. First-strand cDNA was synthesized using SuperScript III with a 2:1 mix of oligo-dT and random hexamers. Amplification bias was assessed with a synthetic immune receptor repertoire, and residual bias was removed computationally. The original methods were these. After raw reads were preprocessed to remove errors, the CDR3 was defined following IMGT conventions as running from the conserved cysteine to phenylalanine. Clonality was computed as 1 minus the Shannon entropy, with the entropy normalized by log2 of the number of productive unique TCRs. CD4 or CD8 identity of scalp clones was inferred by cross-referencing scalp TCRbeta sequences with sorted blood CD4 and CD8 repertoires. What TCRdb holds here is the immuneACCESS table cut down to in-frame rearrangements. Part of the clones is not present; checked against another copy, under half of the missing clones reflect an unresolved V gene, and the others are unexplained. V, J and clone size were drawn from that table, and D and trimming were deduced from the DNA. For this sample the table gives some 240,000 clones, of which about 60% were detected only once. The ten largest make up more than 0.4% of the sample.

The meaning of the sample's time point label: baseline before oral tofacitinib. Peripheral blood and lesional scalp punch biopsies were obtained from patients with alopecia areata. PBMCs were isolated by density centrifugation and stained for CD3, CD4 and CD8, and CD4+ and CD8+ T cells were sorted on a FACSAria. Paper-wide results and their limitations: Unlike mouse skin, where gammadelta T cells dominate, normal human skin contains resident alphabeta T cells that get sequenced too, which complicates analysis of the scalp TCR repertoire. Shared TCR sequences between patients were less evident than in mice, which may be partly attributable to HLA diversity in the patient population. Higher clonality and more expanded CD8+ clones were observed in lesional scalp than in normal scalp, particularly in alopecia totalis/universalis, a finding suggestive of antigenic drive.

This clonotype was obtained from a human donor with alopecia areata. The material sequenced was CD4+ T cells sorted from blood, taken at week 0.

The base sequence is TGTGCCTGGAGTGTACGGGCTAGCGGGAGGGCTACGCAGTATTTT. It specifies CAWSVRASGRATQYF. The rearrangement joined TRBV30 to TRBJ2-3, and 12 junctional nucleotides match TRBD2. Measured from the cysteine to the phenylalanine, the CDR3 is 15 residues long. Just the 45-base CDR3 DNA is kept, in frame starting at base 1. V trim: 0 bases; J trim: 8 bases; unmatched bases: 6. Via the germline V gene (reference sequence), CDR1 is GTSNPN and CDR2 SVGIG.